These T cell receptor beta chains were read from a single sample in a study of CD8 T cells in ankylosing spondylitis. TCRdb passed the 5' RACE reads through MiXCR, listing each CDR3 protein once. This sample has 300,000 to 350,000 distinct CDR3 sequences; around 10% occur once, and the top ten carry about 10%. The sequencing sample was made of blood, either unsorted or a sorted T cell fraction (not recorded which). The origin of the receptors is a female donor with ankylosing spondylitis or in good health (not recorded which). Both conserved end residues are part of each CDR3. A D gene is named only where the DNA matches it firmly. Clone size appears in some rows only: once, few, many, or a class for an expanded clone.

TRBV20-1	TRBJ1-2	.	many	CSARGSGYGYTF	TGCAGTGCTAGAGGCTCTGGCTATGGCTACACCTTC
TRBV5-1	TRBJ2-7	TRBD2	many	CASSLRATSGGSYEQYF	TGCGCCAGCAGCTTGCGGGCGACTAGCGGGGGTTCCTACGAGCAGTACTTC
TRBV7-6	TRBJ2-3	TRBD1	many	CASSLPGGRVDTQYF	TGTGCCAGCAGCTTGCCAGGGGGCAGGGTAGATACGCAGTATTTT
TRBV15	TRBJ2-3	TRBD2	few	CATSRDPLVGGGTDTQYF	TGTGCCACCAGCAGAGACCCGCTTGTCGGGGGGGGCACAGATACGCAGTATTTT
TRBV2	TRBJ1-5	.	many	CASSVWSGGNQPQHF	TGTGCCAGCAGTGTTTGGTCAGGTGGCAATCAGCCCCAGCATTTT
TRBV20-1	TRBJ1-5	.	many	CSAWGAVGNQPQHF	TGCAGCGCCTGGGGGGCCGTCGGCAATCAGCCCCAGCATTTT
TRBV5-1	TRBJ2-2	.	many	CASSLAHTGELFF	TGCGCCAGCAGCTTGGCCCACACCGGGGAGCTGTTTTTT
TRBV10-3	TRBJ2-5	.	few	CATRGGQETQYF	TGTGCCACCCGGGGCGGCCAAGAGACCCAGTACTTC
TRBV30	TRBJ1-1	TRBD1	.	CAWSRWGQETQGTEAFF	TGTGCCTGGAGTCGGTGGGGACAGGAGACCCAGGGCACTGAAGCTTTCTTT
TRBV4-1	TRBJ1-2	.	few	CASSQDGAYGYTF	TGCGCCAGCAGCCAAGACGGGGCCTATGGCTACACCTTC
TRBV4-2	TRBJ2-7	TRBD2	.	CGSSQGSGNYEQYF	TGTGGCAGCAGCCAAGGTAGCGGGAACTACGAGCAGTACTTC
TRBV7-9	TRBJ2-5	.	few	CASSPPARETQYF	TGTGCCAGCAGCCCTCCGGCTCGGGAGACCCAGTACTTC
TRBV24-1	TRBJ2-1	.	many	CATSDSDLSSYNEQFF	TGTGCCACCAGTGATTCGGACTTGAGCTCCTACAATGAGCAGTTCTTC
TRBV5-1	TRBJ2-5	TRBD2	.	CASSFLLAGGGETQYF	TGCGCCAGCAGCTTCCTACTAGCGGGAGGGGGAGAGACCCAGTACTTC
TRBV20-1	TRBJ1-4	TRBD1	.	CCARGSQGAANEKLFF	TGCTGTGCTAGAGGAAGCCAGGGGGCGGCTAATGAAAAACTGTTTTTT
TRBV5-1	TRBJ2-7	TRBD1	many	CASSREPQGVTEQYF	TGCGCCAGCAGCCGAGAACCACAGGGGGTGACTGAGCAGTACTTC
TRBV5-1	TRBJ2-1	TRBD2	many	CASSLQPGGVYEQFF	TGCGCCAGCAGCTTGCAACCGGGAGGTGTCTATGAGCAGTTCTTC
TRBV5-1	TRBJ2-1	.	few	CASSFSGTYSNEQFF	TGCGCCAGCAGCTTTAGCGGAACCTACTCCAATGAGCAGTTCTTC
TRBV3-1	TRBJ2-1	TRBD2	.	CTSSLPRASGRLSYNEQFF	TGTACCAGCAGTTTACCCAGAGCTAGCGGGAGGCTCTCCTACAATGAGCAGTTCTTC
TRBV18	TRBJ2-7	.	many	CASSPDSYEQYF	TGTGCCAGCTCGCCCGACAGCTACGAGCAGTACTTC
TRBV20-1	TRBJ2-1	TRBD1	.	CSARDYPGTGGLREQFF	TGCAGTGCTAGAGATTACCCTGGGACAGGGGGCTTGCGGGAGCAGTTCTTC
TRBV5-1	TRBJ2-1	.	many	CASSSGGAWYNEQFF	TGCGCCAGCAGCTCCGGAGGGGCTTGGTACAATGAGCAGTTCTTC
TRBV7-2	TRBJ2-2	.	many	CASSRISTGVNTGELFF	TGTGCCAGCAGCCGAATTAGTACCGGGGTCAACACCGGGGAGCTGTTTTTT
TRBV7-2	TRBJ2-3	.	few	CASSLMAGWTDTQYF	TGTGCCAGCAGCTTAATGGCGGGGTGGACAGATACGCAGTATTTT
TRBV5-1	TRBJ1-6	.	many	CASSLAEGSPLHF	TGCGCCAGCAGCTTGGCTGAAGGATCACCCCTCCACTTT
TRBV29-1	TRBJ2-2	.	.	CSVLRGGAGELFF	TGCAGCGTGCTCCGAGGGGGGGCCGGGGAGCTGTTTTTT
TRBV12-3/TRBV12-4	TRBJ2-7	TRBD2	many	CASRPGLAIGEQYF	TGTGCCAGCAGACCGGGACTAGCGATAGGGGAGCAGTACTTC
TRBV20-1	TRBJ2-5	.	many	CSAISTHGRQETQYF	TGCAGTGCTATAAGTACGCACGGGAGACAAGAGACCCAGTACTTC
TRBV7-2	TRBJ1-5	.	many	CASSGQPNQPQHF	TGTGCCAGCAGCGGGCAGCCTAATCAGCCCCAGCATTTT
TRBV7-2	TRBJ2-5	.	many	CASSPRTKETQYF	TGTGCCAGCAGTCCCCGGACTAAAGAGACCCAGTACTTC
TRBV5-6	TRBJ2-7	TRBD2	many	CASSLVVNSGRSEQYF	TGTGCCAGCAGCTTGGTGGTTAACAGCGGGAGGTCCGAGCAGTACTTC
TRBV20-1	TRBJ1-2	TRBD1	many	CSARDRTGLYGYTF	TGCAGTGCTAGAGACAGGACAGGGCTCTATGGCTACACCTTC
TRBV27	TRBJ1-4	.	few	CASSRIGLPNEKLFF	TGTGCCAGCAGTAGAATCGGTCTCCCGAATGAAAAACTGTTTTTT
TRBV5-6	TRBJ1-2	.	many	CASSAWALANYGYTF	TGTGCCAGCAGCGCATGGGCCCTAGCTAACTATGGCTACACCTTC
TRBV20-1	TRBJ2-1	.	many	CSASGEFAYNEQFF	TGCAGTGCTAGTGGGGAGTTTGCCTACAATGAGCAGTTCTTC
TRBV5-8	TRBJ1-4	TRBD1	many	CASSSTQGVHEKLFF	TGTGCCAGCAGCTCGACACAGGGGGTTCATGAAAAACTGTTTTTT
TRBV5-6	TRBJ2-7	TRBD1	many	CASSFRQGSYEQYF	TGTGCCAGCAGCTTCAGACAGGGAAGCTACGAGCAGTACTTC